Sequencing of this TCR beta chain was carried out in a study of cytomegalovirus exposure and HLA in healthy donors. Clones were read by immunoSEQ multiplex PCR, and TCRdb kept only the in-frame ones, dropping some. The repertoire holds about 310,000 clones, with roughly 87% as singletons. Findings of the study overall: Listed as cytomegalovirus-associated were approximately 160 TCR beta chains. For most TCR sequences rarity was the rule, although some public TCRs occurred in many donors. Reports indicated that the classifier achieved high specificity and sensitivity in diagnosing cytomegalovirus status.

Trimming cost V 11 bases and J 8 bases, with 18 bases left between them. Germline values: CDR1 MNHNS, CDR2 SASEGT. CDR3 length: 12 residues. Details on this clone: The antigen is unknown.

The chain is built from TRBV6-1 and TRBJ1-2, with D possibly being TRBD1 (6 bases). This TCR came from a man aged 30 to 45 in good health and CMV-seronegative. Sequencing input: PBMCs. The CDR3 DNA sequence: TGTGCCTTAAGGGAGGGGGTAAAGGGCTACACCTTC. This translates into CALREGVKGYTF.